The sequence of this T cell receptor (beta chain) was determined in a study of T cell repertoires in cytomegalovirus infection. Study as a whole: Evidence of both CMV infection and a matching HLA type came from public TCR beta signatures. Findings and limits, study-wide: It was HLA-C-restricted CMV-specific TCR beta clonotypes that dominated the response ex vivo. Cumulative frequency (of public TCR beta family members) identified carriers of CMV plus the relevant HLA.

CDR3 length: 12 amino acids. Germline CDR1 and CDR2: SEHNR and FQNEAQ (reference sequence). The V gene lost 3 bases and the J gene lost 6 bases, with 5 bases spanning the gap. Turning to this clonotype: Its antigen remains unknown.

Each CDR3 protein is one row after TCRdb ran MiXCR on the reads. This table has 350,000 to 450,000 distinct CDR3 sequences, approximately 18% appearing once. Sequencing input: PBMCs. The TCR originated in a human donor in good health (CMV status not recorded). Some clones in this sample may be carry-over from other donors' samples. J is TRBJ1-4 and V is TRBV7-9; D perhaps matches TRBD1 (5 bases). CDR3 DNA: TGTGCCAGCAGCTTGGGGCATGAAAAACTGTTTTTT. Translated: CASSLGHEKLFF.